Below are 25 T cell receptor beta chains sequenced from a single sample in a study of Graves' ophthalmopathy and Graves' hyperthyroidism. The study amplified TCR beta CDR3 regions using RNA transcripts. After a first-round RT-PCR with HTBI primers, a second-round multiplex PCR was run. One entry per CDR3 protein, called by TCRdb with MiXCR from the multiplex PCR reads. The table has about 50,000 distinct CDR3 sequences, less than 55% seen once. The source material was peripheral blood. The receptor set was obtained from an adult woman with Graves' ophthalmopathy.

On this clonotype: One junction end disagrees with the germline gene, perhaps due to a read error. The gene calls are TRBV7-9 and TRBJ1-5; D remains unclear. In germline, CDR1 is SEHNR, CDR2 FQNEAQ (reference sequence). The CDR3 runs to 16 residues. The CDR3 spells CASRPEDGRSNQLQHF. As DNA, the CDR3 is TGTGCCAGCAGGCCGGAGGACGGGAGGAGCAATCAGCTCCAGCATTTT. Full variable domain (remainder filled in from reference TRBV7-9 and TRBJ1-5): DTGVSQNPRHKITKRGQNVTFRCDPISEHNRLYWYRQTLGQGPEFLTYFQNEAQLEKSRLLSDRFSAERPKGSFSTLEIQRTEQGDSAMYLCASRPEDGRSNQLQHFGDGTRLSIL.

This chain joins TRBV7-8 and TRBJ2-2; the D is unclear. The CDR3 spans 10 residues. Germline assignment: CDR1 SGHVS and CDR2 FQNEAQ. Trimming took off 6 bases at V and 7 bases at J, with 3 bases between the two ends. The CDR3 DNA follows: TGTGCCAGCAGTAACGGGGAGCTGTTTTTT. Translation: CASSNGELFF.

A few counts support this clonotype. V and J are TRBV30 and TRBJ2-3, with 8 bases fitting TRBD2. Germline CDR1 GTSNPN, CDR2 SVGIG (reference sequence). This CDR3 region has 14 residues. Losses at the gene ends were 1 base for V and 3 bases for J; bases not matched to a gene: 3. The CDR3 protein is CAWSALAGTDTQYF. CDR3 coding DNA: TGTGCCTGGAGTGCTTTAGCGGGAACAGATACGCAGTATTTT.

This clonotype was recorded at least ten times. The DNA of the CDR3 is TGTGCCAGCAGTTACCCTGCAGCTAACTATGGCTACACCTTC. Translating gives CASSYPAANYGYTF. This chain connects TRBV6-2 or TRBV6-3 to TRBJ1-2; D is unresolved. Germline lookup yields CDR1 MNHEY and CDR2 SVGEGT. The CDR3 totals 14 residues. Trimming pared 2 bases from V and 0 bases from J, leaving 7 bases between.

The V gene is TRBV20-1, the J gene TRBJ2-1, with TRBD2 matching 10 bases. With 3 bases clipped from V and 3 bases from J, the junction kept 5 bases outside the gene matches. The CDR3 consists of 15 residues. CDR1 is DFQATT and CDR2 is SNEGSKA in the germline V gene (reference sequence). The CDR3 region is CSARISGGLYNEQFF. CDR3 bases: TGCAGTGCTAGGATTAGCGGGGGGCTCTACAATGAGCAGTTCTTC.

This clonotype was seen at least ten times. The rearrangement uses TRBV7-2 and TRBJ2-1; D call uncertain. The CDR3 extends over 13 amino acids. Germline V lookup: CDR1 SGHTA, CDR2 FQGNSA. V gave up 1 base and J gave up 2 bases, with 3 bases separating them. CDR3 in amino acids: CASSLGPYNEQFF. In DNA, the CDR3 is TGTGCCAGCAGCTTAGGGCCCTACAATGAGCAGTTCTTC.

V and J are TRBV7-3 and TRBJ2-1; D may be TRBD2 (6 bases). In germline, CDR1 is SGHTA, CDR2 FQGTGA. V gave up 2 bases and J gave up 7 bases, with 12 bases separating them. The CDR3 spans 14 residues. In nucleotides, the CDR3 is TGTGCCAGCAGCTTAGACGGGAGCAGGAATGAGCAGTTCTTC. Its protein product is CASSLDGSRNEQFF.

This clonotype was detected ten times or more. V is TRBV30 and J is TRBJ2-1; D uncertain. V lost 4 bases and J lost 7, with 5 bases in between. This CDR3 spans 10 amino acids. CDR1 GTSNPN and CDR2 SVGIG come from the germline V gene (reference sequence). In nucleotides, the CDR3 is TGTGCCTGGAAGGGTAATGAGCAGTTCTTC. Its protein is CAWKGNEQFF.

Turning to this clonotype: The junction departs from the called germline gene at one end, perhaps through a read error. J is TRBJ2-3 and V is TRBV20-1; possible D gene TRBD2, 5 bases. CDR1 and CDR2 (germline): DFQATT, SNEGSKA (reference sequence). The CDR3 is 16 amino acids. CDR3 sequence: CSTRPYGPGSGDTQYF. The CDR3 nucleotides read TGCAGTACTAGACCCTACGGGCCGGGTTCGGGAGATACGCAGTATTTT.

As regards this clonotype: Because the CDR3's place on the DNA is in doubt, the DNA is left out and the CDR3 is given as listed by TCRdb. The CDR3: CASTLSLGGEKLFFGSGTQYF. The gene calls are TRBV2 and TRBJ2-5; the table gives TRBD2 as D, unverified against the DNA. The CDR3 is 21 amino acids in total, end residues counted. Germline CDR1 SNHLY, CDR2 FYNNEI.

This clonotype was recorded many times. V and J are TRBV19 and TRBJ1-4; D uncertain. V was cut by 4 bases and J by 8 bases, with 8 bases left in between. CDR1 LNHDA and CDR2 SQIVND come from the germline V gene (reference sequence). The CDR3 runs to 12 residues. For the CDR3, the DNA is TGTGCCAGTAGTAGGTGGAAAGAAAAACTGTTTTTT. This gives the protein CASSRWKEKLFF.

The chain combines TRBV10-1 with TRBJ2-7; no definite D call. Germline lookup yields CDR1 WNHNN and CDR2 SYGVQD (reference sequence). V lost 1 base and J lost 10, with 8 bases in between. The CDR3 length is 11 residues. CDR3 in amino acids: CASSELGCQYF. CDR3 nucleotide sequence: TGCGCCAGCAGTGAGTTGGGGTGTCAGTACTTC.

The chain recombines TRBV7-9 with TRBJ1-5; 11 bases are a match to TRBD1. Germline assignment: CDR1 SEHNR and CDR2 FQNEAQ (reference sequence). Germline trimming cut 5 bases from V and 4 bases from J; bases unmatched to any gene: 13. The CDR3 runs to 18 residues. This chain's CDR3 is CASSLTLGQGVQNQPQHF. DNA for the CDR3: TGTGCCAGCAGCCTGACACTGGGACAGGGGGTGCAGAATCAGCCCCAGCATTTT.

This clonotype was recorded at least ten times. The CDR3 reads CSASPGGAYEQYF. CDR3 sequence (DNA): TGCAGTGCTAGCCCGGGAGGGGCCTACGAGCAGTACTTC. J is TRBJ2-7 and V is TRBV20-1, with 8 bases aligning to TRBD2. The CDR3 runs to 13 residues. With V trimmed by 3 bases and J by 2 bases, 3 bases remained unmatched. Germline-derived CDR1 and CDR2 are DFQATT and SNEGSKA (reference sequence).

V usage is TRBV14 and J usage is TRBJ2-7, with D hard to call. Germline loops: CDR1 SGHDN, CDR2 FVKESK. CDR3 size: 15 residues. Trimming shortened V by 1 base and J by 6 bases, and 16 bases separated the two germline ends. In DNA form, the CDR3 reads TGTGCCAGCAGCCAAGGGCTAGATGTTCCCCGCGAGCAGTACTTC. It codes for CASSQGLDVPREQYF.

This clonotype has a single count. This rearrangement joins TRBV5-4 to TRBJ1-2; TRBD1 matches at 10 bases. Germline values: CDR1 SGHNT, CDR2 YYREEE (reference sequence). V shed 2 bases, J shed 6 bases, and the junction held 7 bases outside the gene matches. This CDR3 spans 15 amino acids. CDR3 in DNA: TGTGCCAGCAGCTTTGACCCGACAGGGGGCGATGGCTACACCTTC. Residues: CASSFDPTGGDGYTF.

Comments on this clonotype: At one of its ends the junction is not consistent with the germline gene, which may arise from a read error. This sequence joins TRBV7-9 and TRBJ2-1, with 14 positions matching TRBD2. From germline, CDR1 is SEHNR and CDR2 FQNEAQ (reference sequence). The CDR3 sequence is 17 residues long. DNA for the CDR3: TGTGCCGGCAGCTCGGGGACCGGGACTAGCGGGAGCAATGAGCAGTTCTTC. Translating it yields CAGSSGTGTSGSNEQFF.

The CDR3 sequence: CASTQGAEETQYF. The CDR3, as DNA: TGTGCCAGCACACAGGGGGCTGAAGAGACCCAGTACTTC. J is TRBJ2-5 and V is TRBV2, with 9 bases matching TRBD1. The CDR3 has 13 amino acids. Germline V lookup: CDR1 SNHLY, CDR2 FYNNEI. After removal of 7 bases from V and 3 bases from J, the junction contained 3 bases not matched to a gene.

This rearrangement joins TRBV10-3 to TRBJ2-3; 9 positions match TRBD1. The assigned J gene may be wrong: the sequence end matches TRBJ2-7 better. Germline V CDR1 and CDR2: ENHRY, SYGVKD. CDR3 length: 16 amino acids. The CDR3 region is CAIRQGQGTSPDTQYF. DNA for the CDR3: TGTGCCATCAGGCAGGGACAGGGCACTAGCCCAGATACGCAGTACTTC.

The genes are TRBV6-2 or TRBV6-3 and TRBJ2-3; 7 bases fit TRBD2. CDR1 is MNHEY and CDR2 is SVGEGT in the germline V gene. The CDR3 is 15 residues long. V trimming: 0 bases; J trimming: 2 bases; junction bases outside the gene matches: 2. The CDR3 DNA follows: TGTGCCAGCAGTTACTCTAGCGGGCCCACAGATACGCAGTATTTT. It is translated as CASSYSSGPTDTQYF.

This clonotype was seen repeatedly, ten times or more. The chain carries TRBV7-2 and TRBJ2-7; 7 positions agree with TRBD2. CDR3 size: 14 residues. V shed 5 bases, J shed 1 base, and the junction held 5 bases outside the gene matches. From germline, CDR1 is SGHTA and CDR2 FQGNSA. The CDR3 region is CASSASGDSYEQYF. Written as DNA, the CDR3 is TGTGCCAGCAGCGCTAGCGGTGATTCCTACGAGCAGTACTTC.

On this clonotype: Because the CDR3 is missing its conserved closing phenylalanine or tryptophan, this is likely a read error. The CDR3 loop is CASSVETKGGEQYL. The CDR3 coding sequence is TGTGCCAGCAGCGTAGAGACCAAGGGAGGCGAGCAGTACCTC. This chain uses TRBV9 with TRBJ2-7, with D possibly matching TRBD2 (6 bases). There are 14 residues in the CDR3. V lost 0 bases to trimming and J lost 6 bases, with 13 bases between them. Per germline, CDR1 SGDLS and CDR2 YYNGEE.

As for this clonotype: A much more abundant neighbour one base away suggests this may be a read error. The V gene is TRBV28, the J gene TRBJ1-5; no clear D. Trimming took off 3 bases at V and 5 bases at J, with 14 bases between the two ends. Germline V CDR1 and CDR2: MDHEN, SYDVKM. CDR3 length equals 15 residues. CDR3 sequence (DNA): TGTGCCAGCAGTTTTCAAGACGGGCAGGATCAGCCCCAGCATTTT. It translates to CASSFQDGQDQPQHF. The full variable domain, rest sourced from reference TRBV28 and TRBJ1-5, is DVKVTQSSRYLVKRTGEKVFLECVQDMDHENMFWYRQDPGLGLRLIYFSYDVKMKEKGDIPEGYSVSREKKERFSLILESASTNQTSMYLCASSFQDGQDQPQHFGDGTRLSIL.

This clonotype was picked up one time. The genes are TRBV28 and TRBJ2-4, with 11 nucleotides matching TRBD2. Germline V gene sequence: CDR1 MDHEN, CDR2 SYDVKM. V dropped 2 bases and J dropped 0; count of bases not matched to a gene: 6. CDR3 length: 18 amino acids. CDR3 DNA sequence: TGTGCCAGCAGTTTACAAGGGACTAGCGGACCAGCCAAAAACATTCAGTACTTC. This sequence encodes CASSLQGTSGPAKNIQYF.

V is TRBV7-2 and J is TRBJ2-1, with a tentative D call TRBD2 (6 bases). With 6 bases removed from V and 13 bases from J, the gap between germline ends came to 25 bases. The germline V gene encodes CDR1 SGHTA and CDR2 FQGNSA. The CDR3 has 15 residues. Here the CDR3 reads CASSEKRGTAHGQFF. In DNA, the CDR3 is TGTGCCAGCAGTGAAAAACGGGGGACCGCCCACGGACAGTTCTTC.